This T cell receptor (beta chain) comes out of a study of breast tumors, draining lymph nodes, adjacent tissues. Germline CDR1 is SGHRS and CDR2 is YFSETQ. This CDR3 spans 16 amino acids. Trimming shortened V by 0 bases and J by 2 bases, and 14 bases separated the two germline ends. In this sample, this clonotype turned up many times. TCRdb ran MiXCR on the multiplex PCR reads and lists one entry per CDR3 protein. The table has some 140,000 distinct CDR3 sequences, over 20% seen once. Axillary draining lymph nodes of breast cancer patients supplied the node samples. The receptor comes from a female donor with breast cancer. Some clones in this sample may be carry-over from other donors' samples. The material sequenced was axillary lymph node tissue. The chain couples TRBV5-1 to TRBJ2-5, with a tentative D call TRBD2 (6 bases). CDR3 DNA sequence: TGCGCCAGCAGCTTGGGGGACTCCGGGGATCAAGAGACCCAGTACTTC. Translating gives CASSLGDSGDQETQYF.